Below are 25 T cell receptor beta chains sequenced from a single sample in a study of cytomegalovirus exposure and HLA in healthy donors. The method was immunoSEQ multiplex PCR; TCRdb's version includes in-frame clones alone and lacks a portion of them. This sample has 100,000 to 150,000 clones; 80% to 90% occur once, and the top ten carry about 2.1%. Sequences were obtained from PBMCs. These receptors were obtained from a woman under 30 in good health and CMV-seronegative.

The rearrangement joins TRBV2 to TRBJ2-3, with D unclear. Trimming left V 6 bases short and J 4 bases short, with 14 bases between. This CDR3 is built from 14 residues. CDR1 is SNHLY and CDR2 is FYNNEI in the germline V gene. The CDR3 spells CASSSLAASDTQYF. The CDR3 nucleotides read TGTGCCAGCAGCAGCCTCGCGGCTTCAGATACGCAGTATTTT.

The chain uses TRBV5-1 and TRBJ2-1, with 8 nucleotides matching TRBD1. Germline V gene data show CDR1 as SGHRS and CDR2 as YFSETQ. The CDR3 contains 20 residues. With 0 bases clipped from V and 0 bases from J, the junction kept 14 bases outside the gene matches. CDR3: CASSLASKTGGHYSYNEQFF. Here the CDR3 DNA reads TGCGCCAGCAGCTTGGCGTCCAAAACAGGGGGTCACTACTCCTACAATGAGCAGTTCTTC.

The V and J genes are TRBV5-6 and TRBJ2-4; tentative D call: TRBD2 (6 bases). The CDR3 spans 16 residues. V lost 6 bases to trimming and J lost 0 bases, with 16 bases between them. Germline V gene lookup returns CDR1 SGHDT and CDR2 YYEEEE. CDR3 residues: CASTISGALAKNIQYF. CDR3 nucleotides: TGTGCCAGCACCATTAGCGGAGCCCTAGCCAAAAACATTCAGTACTTC.

The chain uses TRBV7-8 and TRBJ1-2, with a tentative D call TRBD1 (5 bases). The germline V gene has CDR1 SGHVS and CDR2 FQNEAQ. The CDR3 sequence is 15 residues long. The V gene lost 5 bases and the J gene lost 1 base, with 14 bases spanning the gap. DNA for the CDR3: TGTGCCAGCAGCCCCAGGGTGGCGGATAACTATGGCTACACCTTC. It encodes CASSPRVADNYGYTF. Based on the CDR3 plus reference TRBV7-8 and TRBJ1-2, the full variable domain is GAGVSQSPRYKVAKRGQDVALRCDPISGHVSLFWYQQALGQGPEFLTYFQNEAQLDKSGLPSDRFFAERPEGSVSTLKIQRTQQEDSAVYLCASSPRVADNYGYTFGSGTRLTVV.

J is TRBJ1-2 and V is TRBV10-1; 8 nucleotides match TRBD1. V was pared by 0 bases and J by 6 bases, with 3 bases of the junction left unmatched. The CDR3 runs 14 residues. Germline loops: CDR1 WNHNN, CDR2 SYGVQD (reference sequence). The DNA for the CDR3 is TGCGCCAGCAGTGAGTCTCCGGACAGGGATGGCTACACCTTC. This translates into CASSESPDRDGYTF.

The gene calls are TRBV11-2 and TRBJ1-1; TRBD1 is a possible D gene (6 bases). The CDR3 runs 15 residues. Germline lookup yields CDR1 SGHAT and CDR2 FQNNGV. V gave up 0 bases and J gave up 3 bases, with 11 bases separating them. The CDR3: CASSLDSGHYTEAFF. The CDR3 DNA sequence: TGTGCCAGCAGCTTAGATTCGGGACACTACACTGAAGCTTTCTTT.

The rearrangement links TRBV2 to TRBJ2-2; 9 bases align to TRBD2. V lost 8 bases, J lost 5 bases, and 6 bases stayed unmatched. CDR3 length: 14 residues. Germline V gene data show CDR1 as SNHLY and CDR2 as FYNNEI. The CDR3 DNA follows: TGTGCCAGCCGCGGGGGGGCACGGACCGGGGAGCTGTTTTTT. This sequence encodes CASRGGARTGELFF.

The CDR3 DNA is TGTGCCAGCAGCTCAACAGGAGGGACAGGGGATGGTTGGCAGTACTTC. This codes for CASSSTGGTGDGWQYF. V usage is TRBV7-9 and J usage is TRBJ2-7, with TRBD1 matching over 10 bases. V lost 4 bases to trimming and J lost 9 bases; unmatched junction nucleotides: 15. This CDR3 spans 16 amino acids. CDR1 and CDR2 from the germline V gene are SEHNR and FQNEAQ (reference sequence).

This chain connects TRBV10-1 to TRBJ2-7; 11 bases are shared with TRBD1. Looked up from germline, CDR1 is WNHNN and CDR2 is SYGVQD (reference sequence). The CDR3 covers 14 residues. V shed 6 bases and J 5 bases; nucleotides not matched to a gene: 6. The CDR3 reads CASSGPGQGDEQYF. In nucleotides, the CDR3 is TGCGCCAGCAGCGGACCGGGACAGGGGGACGAGCAGTACTTC.

This clone showed up just a few times. The chain combines TRBV2 with TRBJ2-1; no firm D call. Germline CDR1 SNHLY, CDR2 FYNNEI. The CDR3 is made up of 13 amino acids. V gave up 2 bases and J gave up 7 bases, with 9 bases separating them. The CDR3 loop is CASSEPFSNEQFF. DNA of the CDR3: TGTGCCAGCAGTGAACCCTTTTCTAATGAGCAGTTCTTC. The whole variable domain, filled in from reference TRBV2 and TRBJ2-1, reads EPEVTQTPSHQVTQMGQEVILRCVPISNHLYFYWYRQILGQKVEFLVSFYNNEISEKSEIFDDQFSVERPDGSNFTLKIRSTKLEDSAMYFCASSEPFSNEQFFGPGTRLTVL.

V gene TRBV7-9 combines with J gene TRBJ2-7; D is possibly TRBD1 (6 bases). CDR3 length: 12 residues. CDR1 is SEHNR, CDR2 FQNEAQ, per germline (reference sequence). The ends were cut back, 5 bases at V and 7 bases at J, with 12 bases in the middle. CDR3 region: CASSRGQREQYF. CDR3 nucleotide sequence: TGTGCCAGCAGCCGCGGACAGAGAGAGCAGTACTTC.

This clone was seen only once. J is TRBJ2-7 and V is TRBV7-2; tentative D call: TRBD2 (6 bases). The CDR3 consists of 15 residues. Germline V lookup: CDR1 SGHTA, CDR2 FQGNSA. The V and J ends lost 5 bases and 1 base respectively, with 15 bases between them. The chain's CDR3 is CASSPDWAGSYEQYF. As DNA, the CDR3 is TGTGCCAGCAGCCCCGACTGGGCGGGGTCCTACGAGCAGTACTTC. The full variable domain, its missing parts supplied by reference TRBV7-2 and TRBJ2-7, is GAGVSQSPSNKVTEKGKDVELRCDPISGHTALYWYRQSLGQGLEFLIYFQGNSAPDKSGLPSDRFSAERTGGSVSTLTIQRTQQEDSAVYLCASSPDWAGSYEQYFGPGTRLTVT.

The J gene is TRBJ1-5, the V gene TRBV28, with TRBD1 identical over 7 bases. The CDR3 has 15 amino acids. V lost 3 bases, J lost 4 bases, and 6 bases stayed unmatched. The germline V gene encodes CDR1 MDHEN and CDR2 SYDVKM. The CDR3 spells CASSFVKTGNQPQHF. CDR3 nucleotide sequence: TGTGCCAGCAGTTTTGTTAAGACAGGGAATCAGCCCCAGCATTTT.

V gene TRBV5-1 combines with J gene TRBJ1-2; no definite D call. The germline gives CDR1 SGHRS, CDR2 YFSETQ. CDR3 size: 12 residues. The V gene lost 1 base and the J gene lost 8 bases, with 9 bases spanning the gap. CDR3 nucleotides: TGCGCCAGCAGCTTGTCGGGATCAGGCTACACCTTC. It codes for CASSLSGSGYTF.

This clone was seen once. The chain has TRBV30 and TRBJ2-2; 8 bases agree with TRBD1. CDR3 length: 16 amino acids. Germline loops: CDR1 GTSNPN, CDR2 SVGIG (reference sequence). The V gene end was trimmed by 3 bases and the J gene end by 8 bases; junction bases not matched to a gene: 14. The CDR3 sequence is CAWSGQGSGGRGELFF. In nucleotides, the CDR3 is TGTGCCTGGAGCGGACAGGGCAGTGGAGGAAGGGGGGAGCTGTTTTTT.

The chain recombines TRBV29-1 with TRBJ2-4, with 8 bases aligning to TRBD1. Trimming at V came to 4 bases and at J to 1 base, leaving 6 bases not matched to a gene. Germline V CDR1 and CDR2: SQVTM, ANQGSEA. The CDR3 sequence is 15 residues long. In DNA form, the CDR3 reads TGCAGCGTTGGCCACCGGGACAGGGCCAAAAACATTCAGTACTTC. Its translation: CSVGHRDRAKNIQYF.

CDR3 region: CASSYVRDNGELFF. The CDR3 DNA reads as TGTGCCAGCAGTTACGTCAGGGATAACGGGGAGCTGTTTTTT. This rearrangement joins TRBV6-5 to TRBJ2-2, with D tentatively TRBD1 (5 bases). The V gene's germline CDR1 is MNHEY and CDR2 SVGAGI. Trimming pared 2 bases from V and 7 bases from J, leaving 11 bases between. The CDR3 has 14 residues.

CDR3 in DNA: TGTGCCAGTAGCACAACTAGGGTCGGGGAGCTGTTTTTT. It encodes CASSTTRVGELFF. The chain uses TRBV19 and TRBJ2-2, with D possibly matching TRBD2 (5 bases). Trimming left V 6 bases short and J 7 bases short, with 12 bases between. CDR3 length equals 13 residues. CDR1 and CDR2 (germline): LNHDA, SQIVND (reference sequence).

J is TRBJ2-5 and V is TRBV7-2; maybe TRBD1 (5 bases). V lost 5 bases and J lost 1, with 11 bases in between. The CDR3 sequence is 14 residues long. CDR1 and CDR2 from the germline V gene are SGHTA and FQGNSA. CDR3 residues: CASSPLRAQETQYF. For the CDR3, the DNA is TGTGCCAGCAGCCCGCTCAGGGCCCAAGAGACCCAGTACTTC. Combining the CDR3 with reference TRBV7-2 and TRBJ2-5 gives the whole variable domain GAGVSQSPSNKVTEKGKDVELRCDPISGHTALYWYRQSLGQGLEFLIYFQGNSAPDKSGLPSDRFSAERTGGSVSTLTIQRTQQEDSAVYLCASSPLRAQETQYFGPGTRLLVL.

This clone was counted only a few times. V and J are TRBV7-8 and TRBJ2-7, with 7 bases that match TRBD1. This CDR3 contains 15 residues. Germline V gene data show CDR1 as SGHVS and CDR2 as FQNEAQ. With 5 bases clipped from V and 2 bases from J, the junction kept 9 bases outside the gene matches. The CDR3 is CASSIMAGTAYEQYF. The CDR3 bases are TGTGCCAGCAGCATTATGGCCGGGACAGCCTACGAGCAGTACTTC.

V and J are TRBV15 and TRBJ2-7; 9 bases fit TRBD1. CDR1 is LNHNV, CDR2 YYDKDF, per germline (reference sequence). The CDR3 covers 18 residues. V lost 2 bases to trimming and J lost 2 bases; unmatched junction nucleotides: 13. Here the CDR3 reads CATSRSAPRTGDPYEQYF. In DNA form, the CDR3 reads TGTGCCACCAGCAGATCGGCCCCCAGGACAGGGGATCCCTACGAGCAGTACTTC.

The chain links TRBV4-2 to TRBJ2-3; 8 nucleotides agree with TRBD2. Germline V gene lookup returns CDR1 LGHNA and CDR2 YNFKEQ. V gave up 0 bases and J gave up 1 base; unmatched junction bases: 9. This CDR3 spans 18 amino acids. Written as DNA, the CDR3 is TGTGCCAGCAGCCAAGAGGACGCGCGGGAGGTGGGCACAGATACGCAGTATTTT. As protein: CASSQEDAREVGTDTQYF.

V is TRBV6-4 and J is TRBJ2-6; D is possibly TRBD2 (6 bases). Per germline, CDR1 MRHNA and CDR2 SNTAGT. This CDR3 is built from 18 residues. V was trimmed by 3 bases and J by 0 bases, leaving 15 bases between them. CDR3 sequence: CASSETTGGPSGANVLTF. In DNA form, the CDR3 reads TGTGCCAGCAGTGAGACAACCGGGGGACCCTCTGGGGCCAACGTCCTGACTTTC.

This CDR3 reads CASSRTSGVNEQFF. CDR3 coding DNA: TGTGCCAGCAGTCGTACTAGCGGGGTAAATGAGCAGTTCTTC. The chain has TRBV14 and TRBJ2-1, with TRBD2 identical over 10 bases. Per the germline V gene, CDR1 is SGHDN and CDR2 is FVKESK. The CDR3 spans 14 residues. The J segment lost 7 bases and the V segment lost 6 bases, leaving 6 bases of the junction unmatched.

V is TRBV6-1 and J is TRBJ2-1; the match to TRBD2 covers 9 bases. The J segment lost 1 base and the V segment lost 0 bases, leaving 7 bases of the junction unmatched. Germline CDR1 and CDR2: MNHNS and SASEGT. This CDR3 spans 18 amino acids. CDR3 sequence (DNA): TGTGCCAGCAGTGAAGCTCGAGTAGCGGGAGTTTCCTACAATGAGCAGTTCTTC. This sequence encodes CASSEARVAGVSYNEQFF.